What follows are 30 T cell receptor beta chains derived from one specimen sequenced in a study of cytomegalovirus exposure and HLA in healthy donors. Here immunoSEQ multiplex PCR was the method, and the copy in TCRdb shows in-frame clones only, minus some. This sample has around 150,000 clones, with about 90% found just once. Sequencing input: PBMCs. The source is a woman in her twenties or thirties in good health and CMV-seronegative.

The V gene is TRBV5-4, the J gene TRBJ1-1; D is possibly TRBD1 (6 bases). This CDR3 has 15 residues. V was clipped by 0 bases and J by 4 bases, with 13 bases between them. Germline V gene sequence: CDR1 SGHNT, CDR2 YYREEE (reference sequence). The CDR3 loop reads CASSLVRGGGTEAFF. CDR3 bases: TGTGCCAGCAGCTTGGTAAGGGGAGGGGGCACTGAAGCTTTCTTT.

The chain employs TRBV27 and TRBJ2-3; 9 bases line up with TRBD2. With 2 bases clipped from V and 0 bases from J, the junction kept 6 bases outside the gene matches. The CDR3 length is 17 residues. Germline V lookup: CDR1 MNHEY, CDR2 SMNVEV (reference sequence). The CDR3 is CASSLRSSGISTDTQYF. The CDR3, as DNA: TGTGCCAGCAGTTTAAGGTCTAGCGGGATAAGCACAGATACGCAGTATTTT.

The chain has TRBV7-2 and TRBJ1-1; no clear D. The V gene lost 4 bases and the J gene lost 0 bases, with 12 bases spanning the gap. The CDR3 covers 15 residues. Germline V gene sequence: CDR1 SGHTA, CDR2 FQGNSA. CDR3 sequence (DNA): TGTGCCAGCAGCTCGACGGGGTTTCTGAACACTGAAGCTTTCTTT. Residues: CASSSTGFLNTEAFF.

This clone appeared once. The CDR3 reads CAWRAGAGDEQYF. CDR3 nucleotides: TGTGCCTGGAGGGCAGGGGCCGGGGACGAGCAGTACTTC. V and J are TRBV30 and TRBJ2-7; D may be TRBD1 (6 bases). The CDR3 runs 13 residues. Germline V gives CDR1 GTSNPN, CDR2 SVGIG (reference sequence). Trimming stripped 3 bases from V and 5 bases from J, with 14 bases between.

This clone was recorded once. This sequence joins TRBV28 and TRBJ1-1, with D hard to call. V lost 11 bases and J 5 bases, leaving 21 bases between the germline ends. Looked up from germline, CDR1 is MDHEN and CDR2 is SYDVKM. This CDR3 is 14 amino acids long. CDR3 sequence reads: CAALPDIVWTEAFF. CDR3 nucleotide sequence: TGTGCCGCGCTTCCTGACATAGTGTGGACTGAAGCTTTCTTT.

This chain connects TRBV4-3 to TRBJ1-5; no clear D. V was trimmed by 0 bases and J by 5 bases, leaving 11 bases between them. Germline V CDR1 and CDR2: LGHNA, YSLEER. The CDR3 runs 15 residues. The CDR3 DNA reads as TGCGCCAGCAGCCAAGATTTTAACAGTCATCAGCCCCAGCATTTT. It codes for CASSQDFNSHQPQHF.

This chain uses TRBV28 with TRBJ2-7, with D unresolved. V lost 6 bases, J lost 0 bases, and 15 bases lay in between. The germline CDR1 and CDR2 sequences are MDHEN and SYDVKM. This CDR3 has 15 amino acids. CDR3 residues: CASRPGRLSSYEQYF. CDR3 in DNA: TGTGCCAGCAGACCCGGACGTCTGAGCTCCTACGAGCAGTACTTC.

The chain has TRBV2 and TRBJ2-7; 12 nucleotides line up with TRBD2. The CDR3 covers 14 residues. Unmatched junction bases numbered 4, after V lost 6 bases and J lost 4 bases. Germline values: CDR1 SNHLY, CDR2 FYNNEI. The CDR3 region has the DNA TGTGCCAGCAGACTAGCGGGGGGCCTGTACGAGCAGTACTTC. This codes for CASRLAGGLYEQYF.

CDR3: CASSLAQGRFAFF. The CDR3 DNA follows: TGTGCCAGCAGCTTGGCCCAGGGGCGTTTTGCTTTCTTT. The chain recombines TRBV5-6 with TRBJ1-1, with a weak D call TRBD1 (6 bases). The germline CDR1 and CDR2 sequences are SGHDT and YYEEEE. The CDR3 extends over 13 amino acids. V was clipped by 0 bases and J by 11 bases, with 14 bases between them.

V is TRBV5-4 and J is TRBJ2-2, with D possibly being TRBD1 (6 bases). Germline-derived CDR1 and CDR2 are SGHNT and YYREEE (reference sequence). Trimming pared 1 base from V and 7 bases from J, leaving 11 bases between. The length of the CDR3 is 14 residues. CDR3 DNA sequence: TGTGCCAGCAGCTTGACAGGGCTAGGCGGGGAGCTGTTTTTT. Protein sequence: CASSLTGLGGELFF.

The J gene is TRBJ2-7, the V gene TRBV29-1, with 10 bases lining up with TRBD2. The V gene end was trimmed by 5 bases and the J gene end by 1 base; junction bases not matched to a gene: 8. This CDR3 is built from 15 residues. Germline V CDR1 and CDR2: SQVTM, ANQGSEA. The CDR3 region is CSVPASSGSSYEQYF. In DNA, the CDR3 is TGCAGCGTTCCGGCATCTAGCGGGAGTTCCTACGAGCAGTACTTC.

The chain joins TRBV11-1 to TRBJ2-5; D not certain. There are 11 residues in the CDR3. V dropped 1 base and J dropped 4 bases, with 1 base sitting between them. Germline values: CDR1 SGHAT, CDR2 FQDESV (reference sequence). The CDR3 DNA sequence: TGTGCCAGCAGCTTAGGAGAGACCCAGTACTTC. Protein product: CASSLGETQYF.

This clone was seen just once. V is TRBV7-6 and J is TRBJ1-1; perhaps TRBD1 as D (5 bases). V was clipped by 4 bases and J by 0 bases, with 15 bases between them. CDR3 length: 16 amino acids. Germline values: CDR1 SGHVS, CDR2 FNYEAQ. Here the CDR3 DNA reads TGTGCCAGCAGCTACCGAGGACAACTTTTGAACACTGAAGCTTTCTTT. It yields the protein CASSYRGQLLNTEAFF. The full variable domain, with the rest looked up from reference TRBV7-6 and TRBJ1-1, is GAGVSQSPRYKVTKRGQDVALRCDPISGHVSLYWYRQALGQGPEFLTYFNYEAQQDKSGLPNDRFSAERPEGSISTLTIQRTEQRDSAMYRCASSYRGQLLNTEAFFGQGTRLTVV.

V and J are TRBV18 and TRBJ2-7; D is unresolved. This CDR3 contains 13 residues. Trimming cost V 5 bases and J 2 bases, with 10 bases left between them. Germline loops: CDR1 KGHSH, CDR2 LQKENI. CDR3: CASSVQTAYEQYF. In DNA, the CDR3 is TGTGCCAGCTCAGTACAGACTGCCTACGAGCAGTACTTC.

The chain is built from TRBV6-6 and TRBJ2-7; the D is unclear. Germline CDR1 MNHNY, CDR2 SVGAGI (reference sequence). Trimming removed 5 bases at V and 5 bases at J, with 7 bases between. The CDR3 consists of 11 residues. The CDR3: CASSHGDEQYF. The CDR3 bases are TGTGCCAGCAGTCATGGGGACGAGCAGTACTTC.

The V gene is TRBV29-1, the J gene TRBJ2-5; D assignment may be TRBD1 or TRBD2 (5 bases each). Per the germline V gene, CDR1 is SQVTM and CDR2 is ANQGSEA. Trimming left V 6 bases short and J 9 bases short, with 23 bases between. The CDR3 loop spans 14 amino acids. CDR3 bases: TGCAGCGTCCTCGGGGTACCCACCGTGGGGGCCCAGTACTTC. This sequence encodes CSVLGVPTVGAQYF.

The V call is TRBV6-6, the J call TRBJ1-4; weak D call: TRBD1 (6 bases). The V gene lost 8 bases and the J gene lost 2 bases, with 12 bases spanning the gap. The CDR3 spans 14 residues. CDR1 is MNHNY and CDR2 is SVGAGI in the germline V gene (reference sequence). The CDR3 reads CASLWGGTNEKLFF. The CDR3 region has the DNA TGTGCCAGCCTTTGGGGGGGCACTAATGAAAAACTGTTTTTT.

V is TRBV29-1 and J is TRBJ2-3; the match to TRBD2 covers 11 bases. V lost 4 bases to trimming and J lost 6 bases; unmatched junction nucleotides: 3. Per germline, CDR1 SQVTM and CDR2 ANQGSEA. The CDR3 has 13 amino acids. The chain's CDR3 is CSVGASGRDTQYF. CDR3 nucleotides: TGCAGCGTTGGGGCTAGCGGGAGGGATACGCAGTATTTT.

The rearrangement joins TRBV28 to TRBJ2-7; D is uncertain. Germline CDR1 reads MDHEN; CDR2 reads SYDVKM. The V gene lost 4 bases and the J gene lost 5 bases, with 18 bases spanning the gap. The CDR3 has 15 residues. This CDR3 is CASSSPGQRLNEQYF. The CDR3 nucleotides read TGTGCCAGCAGTTCTCCGGGTCAACGCCTTAACGAGCAGTACTTC.

The chain recombines TRBV29-1 with TRBJ2-1, with D tentatively TRBD1 or TRBD2 (5 bases each). Between the trimmed V and J ends, which lost 5 bases and 6 bases, there was a span of 17 bases. CDR3 length: 14 residues. From germline, CDR1 is SQVTM and CDR2 ANQGSEA. CDR3 DNA: TGCAGCGTTCCCGGAGGTGGGGCAGCCAATGAGCAGTTCTTC. It encodes CSVPGGGAANEQFF.

A few counts support this clone. The gene calls are TRBV6-1 and TRBJ2-5; TRBD1 matches at 8 bases. This CDR3 has 13 amino acids. Germline CDR1 is MNHNS and CDR2 is SASEGT. Losses at the gene ends were 6 bases for V and 4 bases for J; bases not matched to a gene: 4. As DNA, the CDR3 is TGTGCCAGCAGACTGGACAGGGTAGAGACCCAGTACTTC. Protein sequence: CASRLDRVETQYF.

In this sample, this clone turned up once. The chain couples TRBV2 to TRBJ2-3; 7 bases are shared with TRBD2. This CDR3 has 16 residues. Germline trimming cut 6 bases from V and 2 bases from J; bases unmatched to any gene: 11. Germline V gene data show CDR1 as SNHLY and CDR2 as FYNNEI. The CDR3 coding sequence is TGTGCCAGCAGCTGGCTTTTCAGCGGGGACACAGATACGCAGTATTTT. This sequence encodes CASSWLFSGDTDTQYF.

V is TRBV7-9 and J is TRBJ1-1; 9 nucleotides match TRBD1. V shed 2 bases, J shed 5 bases, and the junction held 9 bases outside the gene matches. The V gene's germline CDR1 is SEHNR and CDR2 FQNEAQ (reference sequence). CDR3 length equals 16 residues. CDR3 DNA: TGTGCCAGCAGCTTATACAGGGGGCTGGTAGGGACTGAAGCTTTCTTT. This codes for CASSLYRGLVGTEAFF.

This clone came up a few times. V usage is TRBV2 and J usage is TRBJ1-5, with D hard to call. Germline CDR1 is SNHLY and CDR2 is FYNNEI. The CDR3 loop spans 13 amino acids. Trimming took 7 bases from V and 0 from J, leaving 7 bases between them. CDR3 DNA sequence: TGTGCCAGCAAGATCTATAGCAATCAGCCCCAGCATTTT. The encoded protein is CASKIYSNQPQHF.

This chain joins TRBV7-6 and TRBJ1-1; perhaps TRBD1 as D (5 bases). There are 13 residues in the CDR3. V was trimmed by 6 bases and J by 6 bases, leaving 14 bases between them. CDR1 SGHVS and CDR2 FNYEAQ come from the germline V gene. As DNA, the CDR3 is TGTGCCAGCAGTTCAGGACCGGGGGCTGAAGCTTTCTTT. Translation: CASSSGPGAEAFF.

V gene TRBV10-1 combines with J gene TRBJ1-2, with 7 bases lining up with TRBD1. CDR1 and CDR2 from the germline V gene are WNHNN and SYGVQD (reference sequence). This CDR3 has 18 amino acids. The trim removed 4 bases at V and 5 bases at J, leaving 19 bases unmatched. The CDR3, as DNA: TGCGCCAGCAGTGGACTAAAACCCCACGCCGGGACAGTTTATGGCTACACCTTC. Protein sequence: CASSGLKPHAGTVYGYTF.

The J gene is TRBJ1-1, the V gene TRBV4-3; TRBD1 matches at 7 bases. Per germline, CDR1 LGHNA and CDR2 YSLEER. V was pared by 4 bases and J by 7 bases, with 15 bases of the junction left unmatched. The CDR3 is made up of 16 amino acids. CDR3 coding DNA: TGCGCCAGCAGCCTCGTCTCAGGGGGGGGTTTCGGTGAAGCTTTCTTT. This encodes CASSLVSGGGFGEAFF.

V is TRBV7-2 and J is TRBJ2-3; D unclear. The CDR3 runs 16 residues. The germline V gene has CDR1 SGHTA and CDR2 FQGNSA. The V and J ends lost 5 bases and 1 base respectively, with 16 bases between them. CDR3 in amino acids: CASSRRGQWGTDTQYF. The CDR3 DNA sequence: TGTGCCAGCAGCCGGCGCGGTCAGTGGGGCACAGATACGCAGTATTTT.

The rearrangement joins TRBV9 to TRBJ2-1; D perhaps matches TRBD2 (7 bases). V lost 2 bases and J 1 base, leaving 16 bases between the germline ends. CDR1 SGDLS and CDR2 YYNGEE come from the germline V gene. The CDR3 contains 17 residues. The CDR3 nucleotides are TGTGCCAGCAGCGTGCGTGATGGGGGGGCGTCCTACAATGAGCAGTTCTTC. It encodes CASSVRDGGASYNEQFF.

The chain is built from TRBV5-1 and TRBJ2-5; maybe TRBD2 (5 bases). V lost 0 bases and J 4 bases, leaving 16 bases between the germline ends. This CDR3 spans 16 amino acids. CDR1 is SGHRS and CDR2 is YFSETQ in the germline V gene. CDR3 DNA sequence: TGCGCCAGCAGCTTGGGTCTGCGTCGGGGTGGAGAGACCCAGTACTTC. Translating gives CASSLGLRRGGETQYF.